The present T cell receptor (beta chain) was sequenced within a study of T cell repertoires in cytomegalovirus infection. Across the study: Selection of CMV epitopes for the study included recently identified HLA-C-restricted and well-studied HLA-B-restricted ones.

TCRdb reprocessed the reads via MiXCR and lists one record per CDR3 protein. The repertoire holds about 920,000 distinct CDR3 sequences, with more than 25% as singletons. The CDR3 has 14 residues. Trimming took 7 bases from V and 3 from J; bases not matched to a gene: 7. Overall study results and limits: Predominance within the ex vivo response was attributable to HLA-C-restricted CMV-specific TCR beta clonotypes. Summed public TCR beta family frequency identified CMV carriers bearing the relevant HLA.

Of note for this clonotype: Its specificity is unknown.

This sequence originates from a human donor in good health (CMV status not recorded). Some clones in this sample may be carry-over from other donors' samples. Here the sequenced sample was cultured CD8+ T cells from PBMCs, taken from culture after CMV antigen stimulation. The gene calls are TRBV12-3 or TRBV12-4 and TRBJ1-2; 8 bases align to TRBD1. CDR3 bases: TGTGCCAGCACCTGGCAGGGGGCGGACTATGGCTACACCTTC. Translated, it gives CASTWQGADYGYTF.